This T cell receptor beta chain was captured by sequencing in a study of persistence of HIV-infected CD4 T cells. From germline, CDR1 is LGHDT and CDR2 YNNKEL (reference sequence). Trimming cost V 0 bases and J 9 bases, with 12 bases left between them. This CDR3 is built from 13 residues. The immunoSEQ assay was version 4, run in survey mode. TCRdb keeps only in-frame clones here, not all; method: immunoSEQ multiplex PCR. In the table there are more than 30,000 clones, roughly 82% of which are singletons. In regard to this clone: What it binds is unknown.

The stimulus was an HIV-1 Gag 15-mer peptide pool, 0.8 to 1 ug/peptide/mL. Memory cells lacking CD40L and CD69 with high CD45RO were sorted. This TCR was recovered from an adult woman with HIV who was CMV-seropositive. This chain links TRBV3-1 (or the pseudogene TRBV3-2) with TRBJ2-7; D may be TRBD2 (5 bases). Specimen: CD4+ T cells sorted from PBMCs after approximately 20-hour stimulation, collected from a patient who received antiretroviral therapy. The CDR3 spells CASSQDRGWVQYF. Here the CDR3 DNA reads TGTGCCAGCAGCCAAGATCGAGGGTGGGTGCAGTACTTC.